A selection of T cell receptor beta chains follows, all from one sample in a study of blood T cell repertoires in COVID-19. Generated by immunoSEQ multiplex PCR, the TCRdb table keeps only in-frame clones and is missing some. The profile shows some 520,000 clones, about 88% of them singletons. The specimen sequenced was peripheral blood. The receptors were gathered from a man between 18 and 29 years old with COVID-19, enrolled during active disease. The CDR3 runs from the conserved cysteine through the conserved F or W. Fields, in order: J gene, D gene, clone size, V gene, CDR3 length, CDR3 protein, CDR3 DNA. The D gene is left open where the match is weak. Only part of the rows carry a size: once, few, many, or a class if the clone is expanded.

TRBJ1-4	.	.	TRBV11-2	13	CASSLRRDEKLFF	TGTGCCAGCAGCTTAAGAAGAGATGAAAAACTGTTTTTT
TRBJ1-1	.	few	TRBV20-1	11	CSAVAGTEAFF	TGCAGTGCTGTCGCCGGGACAGAAGCTTTCTTT
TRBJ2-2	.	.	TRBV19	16	CASSIWSSVNTGELFF	TGTGCCAGTAGTATATGGTCTAGCGTTAACACCGGGGAGCTGTTTTTT
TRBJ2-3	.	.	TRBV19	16	CASSIVGRADTDTQYF	TGTGCCAGTAGTATAGTGGGCAGAGCGGACACAGATACGCAGTATTTT
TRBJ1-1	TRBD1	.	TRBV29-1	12	CSAGTGAQEAFF	TGCAGCGCCGGGACAGGCGCTCAAGAAGCTTTCTTT
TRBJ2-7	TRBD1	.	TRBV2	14	CASMFGTGIYEQYF	TGTGCCAGCATGTTCGGGACAGGGATTTACGAGCAGTACTTC
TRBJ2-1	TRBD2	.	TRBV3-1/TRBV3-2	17	CASSLATSGAQGNEQFF	TGTGCCAGCAGCCTCGCCACTAGCGGAGCCCAGGGGAATGAGCAGTTCTTC
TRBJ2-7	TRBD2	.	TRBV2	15	CASKFSGEFLEEQYF	TGTGCCAGCAAGTTTAGCGGGGAATTCCTAGAGGAGCAGTACTTC
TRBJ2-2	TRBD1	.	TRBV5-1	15	CASSRDRVDTGELFF	TGCGCCAGCAGCCGGGACAGGGTAGACACCGGGGAGCTGTTTTTT
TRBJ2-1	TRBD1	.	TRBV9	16	CASSESNRGLNNEQFF	TGTGCCAGCAGCGAGTCCAACAGGGGGCTTAACAATGAGCAGTTCTTC
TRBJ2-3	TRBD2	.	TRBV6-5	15	CASRAPSGSPDTQYF	TGTGCCAGCAGAGCCCCTAGCGGGAGTCCAGATACGCAGTATTTT
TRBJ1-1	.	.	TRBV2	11	CASSGLSLRIF	TGTGCCAGCAGTGGCCTTTCCCTGAGGATCTTT
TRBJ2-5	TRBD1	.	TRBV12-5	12	CASGSGGETQYF	TGTGCTAGTGGTTCAGGGGGAGAGACCCAGTACTTC
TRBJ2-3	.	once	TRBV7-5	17	CVRSPHLPTGGTDTQYF	TGTGTCAGAAGCCCCCATCTCCCCACGGGTGGCACAGATACGCAGTATTTT
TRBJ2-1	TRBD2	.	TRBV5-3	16	CARSLVLAGVYNEQFF	TGTGCCAGAAGCTTGGTACTAGCGGGAGTATACAATGAGCAGTTCTTC
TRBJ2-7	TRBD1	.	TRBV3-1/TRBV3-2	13	CASSQDRVHEQYF	TGTGCCAGCAGCCAGGACAGGGTACACGAGCAGTACTTC
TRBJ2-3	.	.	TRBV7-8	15	CASSPEGWGTDTQYF	TGTGCCAGCAGCCCCGAGGGTTGGGGAACAGATACGCAGTATTTT
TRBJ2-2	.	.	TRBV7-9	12	CASSSGAGELFF	TGTGCCAGCAGCTCAGGGGCCGGGGAGCTGTTTTTT
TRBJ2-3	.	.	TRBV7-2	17	CASSRQLREGGTDTQYF	TGTGCCAGCAGCAGACAGTTAAGGGAAGGAGGCACAGATACGCAGTATTTT
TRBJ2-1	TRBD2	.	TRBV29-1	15	CSVATWAGGRYEQFF	TGCAGCGTTGCGACTTGGGCGGGAGGGCGTTATGAGCAGTTCTTC
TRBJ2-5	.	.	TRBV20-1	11	CSARSGETQYF	TGCAGTGCCAGGAGCGGGGAGACCCAGTACTTC
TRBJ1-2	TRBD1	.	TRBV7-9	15	CASSLPGQGAGGYTF	TGTGCCAGCAGCTTGCCGGGGCAGGGGGCTGGCGGCTACACCTTC
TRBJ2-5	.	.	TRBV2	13	CASSVYREETQYF	TGTGCCAGCAGTGTCTATAGAGAAGAGACCCAGTACTTC
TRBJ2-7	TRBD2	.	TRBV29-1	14	CSVGQGLAGVEQYF	TGCAGCGTTGGCCAAGGACTAGCGGGAGTCGAGCAGTACTTC
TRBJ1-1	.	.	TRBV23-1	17	CASSHYRDNGVDTEAFF	TGCGCCAGCAGTCATTACCGGGACAATGGGGTGGACACTGAAGCTTTCTTT
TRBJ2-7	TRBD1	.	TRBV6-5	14	CASSTGTGAYEQYF	TGTGCCAGCAGCACCGGGACAGGGGCCTACGAGCAGTACTTC
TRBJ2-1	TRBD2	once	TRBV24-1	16	CATSASLAGGWGEQFF	TGTGCCACCAGTGCCTCTCTAGCGGGTGGTTGGGGCGAGCAGTTCTTC
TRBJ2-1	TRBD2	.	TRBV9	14	CASSVVAGGFEQFF	TGTGCCAGCAGCGTAGTAGCGGGAGGGTTCGAGCAGTTCTTC
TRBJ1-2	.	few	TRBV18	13	CASSPSTGIGYTF	TGTGCCAGCTCACCTTCTACAGGGATAGGCTACACCTTC